This passage covers 27 T cell receptor beta chains from one sample sequenced in a study of shared clonotypes between healthy human individuals. Assay: immunoSEQ multiplex PCR; the TCRdb copy retains only in-frame clones and omits some. The sample includes approximately 500,000 clones, about 95% of them seen just once. The sequencing sample was made of naive CD4+ T cells sorted from blood. Specified subset: CD45RA+ positively selected. These receptors originate from a woman aged 30 to 39 in good health.

The chain couples TRBV5-4 to TRBJ1-2; 8 nucleotides agree with TRBD1. After removal of 4 bases from V and 9 bases from J, the junction contained 14 bases not matched to a gene. Per germline, CDR1 SGHNT and CDR2 YYREEE (reference sequence). The CDR3 runs to 15 residues. The CDR3: CASSNPERQGQRYTF. The CDR3 nucleotides are TGTGCCAGCAGCAACCCGGAAAGACAGGGGCAACGCTACACCTTC. Drawing the rest from reference TRBV5-4 and TRBJ1-2, the complete variable domain is ETGVTQSPTHLIKTRGQQVTLRCSSQSGHNTVSWYQQALGQGPQFIFQYYREEENGRGNFPPRFSGLQFPNYSSELNVNALELDDSALYLCASSNPERQGQRYTFGSGTRLTVV.

The chain employs TRBV6-5 and TRBJ2-2, with D tentatively TRBD1 (6 bases). V lost 10 bases to trimming and J lost 7 bases, with 16 bases between them. CDR3 length: 13 amino acids. In germline, CDR1 is MNHEY, CDR2 SVGAGI. The CDR3 sequence is CATEGRGVGELFF. For the CDR3, the DNA is TGTGCCACCGAGGGCAGGGGTGTCGGGGAGCTGTTTTTT.

The chain recombines TRBV5-4 with TRBJ1-5, with TRBD1 matching 8 bases. This CDR3 region has 16 residues. V trimming: 3 bases; J trimming: 0 bases; junction bases outside the gene matches: 5. Looked up from germline, CDR1 is SGHNT and CDR2 is YYREEE (reference sequence). The CDR3 bases are TGTGCCAGCAGCTACGGACAGGGTGGTAGCAATCAGCCCCAGCATTTT. This encodes CASSYGQGGSNQPQHF. Full variable domain (rest looked up from reference TRBV5-4 and TRBJ1-5): ETGVTQSPTHLIKTRGQQVTLRCSSQSGHNTVSWYQQALGQGPQFIFQYYREEENGRGNFPPRFSGLQFPNYSSELNVNALELDDSALYLCASSYGQGGSNQPQHFGDGTRLSIL.

The V call is TRBV4-1, the J call TRBJ1-6, with D unresolved. Germline V lookup: CDR1 MGHRA, CDR2 YSYEKL. The CDR3 is made up of 15 amino acids. Deletions cut 3 bases from V and 7 bases from J, with 13 bases between. This CDR3 is CASSHLFIGNSPLHF. The CDR3 bases are TGCGCCAGCAGCCACCTGTTTATAGGAAATTCACCCCTCCACTTT.

The gene calls are TRBV2 and TRBJ2-2; D is unresolved. The CDR3 loop spans 12 amino acids. In germline, CDR1 is SNHLY, CDR2 FYNNEI. Trimming cost V 2 bases and J 6 bases, with 4 bases left between them. CDR3 coding DNA: TGTGCCAGCAGTGAACTGGCCGGGGAGCTGTTTTTT. This sequence encodes CASSELAGELFF.

The rearrangement joins TRBV14 to TRBJ2-5, with TRBD2 matching over 9 bases. Trimming cost V 3 bases and J 7 bases; bases outside gene matches: 12. Germline CDR1 reads SGHDN; CDR2 reads FVKESK. The CDR3 totals 16 residues. CDR3 bases: TGTGCCAGCAGCCAGGCTGGAGGACTAGCGTACGGGACCCAGTACTTC. This sequence encodes CASSQAGGLAYGTQYF. Supplemented by reference TRBV14 and TRBJ2-5, the full variable domain reads EAGVTQFPSHSVIEKGQTVTLRCDPISGHDNLYWYRRVMGKEIKFLLHFVKESKQDESGMPNNRFLAERTGGTYSTLKVQPAELEDSGVYFCASSQAGGLAYGTQYFGPGTRLLVL.

The chain has TRBV28 and TRBJ1-2; D is possibly TRBD1 (6 bases). The CDR3 extends over 13 amino acids. The V end was cut by 5 bases, the J end by 3 bases, with 10 bases between. Germline V gene sequence: CDR1 MDHEN, CDR2 SYDVKM. The CDR3, as DNA: TGTGCCAGCAGTCCAGACAGGTACTATGGCTACACCTTC. This gives the protein CASSPDRYYGYTF.

The rearrangement joins TRBV7-2 to TRBJ2-1; 9 bases are shared with TRBD2. Germline CDR1 SGHTA, CDR2 FQGNSA. The CDR3 sequence is 15 residues long. The V gene end was trimmed by 5 bases and the J gene end by 5 bases; junction bases not matched to a gene: 7. CDR3 in amino acids: CASSKETSGHNEQFF. The CDR3 DNA follows: TGTGCCAGCAGCAAAGAGACTAGCGGCCACAATGAGCAGTTCTTC.

The chain has TRBV7-5 and TRBJ2-2; the table gives TRBD2 as D, unverified against the DNA. TRBV7-5 is marked as a pseudogene. The CDR3 runs 17 residues. DNA for the CDR3: TGTGTCAGAAGCGGGCCACCGGGGAACAAACTCACCGGGGAGCTGTTTTTT. This encodes CVRSGPPGNKLTGELFF.

This chain uses TRBV2 with TRBJ2-3; maybe TRBD2 (5 bases). V was trimmed by 4 bases and J by 4 bases, leaving 15 bases between them. This CDR3 contains 15 residues. In germline, CDR1 is SNHLY, CDR2 FYNNEI. CDR3 bases: TGTGCCAGCAGTGGGGAGAGGGTGGGTGCAGATACGCAGTATTTT. Translation: CASSGERVGADTQYF.

CDR3 amino acids: CASSGEDGTEAFF. DNA of the CDR3: TGTGCCAGCAGTGGGGAGGATGGCACTGAAGCTTTCTTT. The rearrangement uses TRBV2 and TRBJ1-1; no definite D call. V was pared by 4 bases and J by 4 bases, with 10 bases between. Germline values: CDR1 SNHLY, CDR2 FYNNEI. The CDR3 runs to 13 residues.

The rearrangement links TRBV28 to TRBJ2-7, with D possibly being TRBD1 (6 bases). With 2 bases removed from V and 0 bases from J, the gap between germline ends came to 17 bases. This CDR3 region has 17 residues. Germline CDR1 MDHEN, CDR2 SYDVKM. The CDR3: CASSLNPGQISSYEQYF. CDR3 sequence (DNA): TGTGCCAGCAGTTTAAACCCCGGACAGATTAGCTCCTACGAGCAGTACTTC.

The rearrangement joins TRBV28 to TRBJ2-7, with D perhaps matching TRBD1 (6 bases). This CDR3 comprises 13 residues. Germline CDR1 reads MDHEN; CDR2 reads SYDVKM. The V and J ends lost 7 bases and 4 bases respectively, with 14 bases between them. The CDR3: CASKGETAYEQYF. DNA for the CDR3: TGTGCCAGCAAGGGGGAGACAGCTTACGAGCAGTACTTC.

The rearrangement joins TRBV2 to TRBJ2-1; weak D call: TRBD1 (5 bases). Germline assignment: CDR1 SNHLY and CDR2 FYNNEI. Trimming shortened V by 5 bases and J by 1 base, and 9 bases separated the two germline ends. The CDR3 consists of 14 residues. CDR3 amino acids: CASSQQGSYNEQFF. The CDR3 DNA reads as TGTGCCAGCAGTCAGCAGGGTTCCTACAATGAGCAGTTCTTC.

The genes are TRBV10-1 and TRBJ2-7; 7 nucleotides line up with TRBD1. Germline trimming cut 6 bases from V and 0 bases from J; bases unmatched to any gene: 5. CDR1 is WNHNN, CDR2 SYGVQD, per germline (reference sequence). The CDR3 has 14 residues. CDR3 region: CASSTGDSSYEQYF. CDR3 nucleotides: TGCGCCAGCAGCACAGGGGATAGCTCCTACGAGCAGTACTTC.

This clone was seen once. The genes are TRBV28 and TRBJ1-3; no clear D. CDR1 MDHEN and CDR2 SYDVKM come from the germline V gene. This CDR3 contains 13 residues. V dropped 8 bases and J dropped 4 bases, with 12 bases sitting between them. CDR3 nucleotides: TGTGCCAGCGTTCCGAATCTGGGAAACACCATATATTTT. Its translation: CASVPNLGNTIYF. Complete variable domain (other parts from reference TRBV28 and TRBJ1-3): DVKVTQSSRYLVKRTGEKVFLECVQDMDHENMFWYRQDPGLGLRLIYFSYDVKMKEKGDIPEGYSVSREKKERFSLILESASTNQTSMYLCASVPNLGNTIYFGEGSWLTVV.

The V gene is TRBV4-2, the J gene TRBJ2-7, with D possibly being TRBD2 (6 bases). Trimming shortened V by 1 base and J by 0 bases, and 10 bases separated the two germline ends. The CDR3 totals 15 residues. Germline lookup yields CDR1 LGHNA and CDR2 YNFKEQ. CDR3 region: CASSQVAESSYEQYF. The DNA for the CDR3 is TGTGCCAGCAGCCAAGTAGCGGAGAGCTCCTACGAGCAGTACTTC.

The rearrangement joins TRBV6-6 to TRBJ2-7, with D perhaps given as TRBD1 or TRBD2 (5 bases each). From germline, CDR1 is MNHNY and CDR2 SVGAGI (reference sequence). The V gene lost 6 bases and the J gene lost 5 bases, with 17 bases spanning the gap. The CDR3 is 14 amino acids. As DNA, the CDR3 is TGTGCCAGCAGGGGACCGCGTCAAGTCGACGAGCAGTACTTC. Translated: CASRGPRQVDEQYF.

V is TRBV29-1 and J is TRBJ2-2; maybe TRBD2 (6 bases). The ends were cut back, 7 bases at V and 5 bases at J, with 14 bases in the middle. The CDR3 totals 13 residues. Germline V gene data show CDR1 as SQVTM and CDR2 as ANQGSEA. DNA of the CDR3: TGCAGCGCTGCCCGGGAGCATACCGGGGAGCTGTTTTTT. This gives the protein CSAAREHTGELFF.

This rearrangement joins TRBV28 to TRBJ2-7; 7 bases are shared with TRBD1. This CDR3 is built from 14 residues. Germline CDR1 reads MDHEN; CDR2 reads SYDVKM. V lost 8 bases, J lost 0 bases, and 7 bases stayed unmatched. The CDR3 protein is CASETGQPSYEQYF. Written as DNA, the CDR3 is TGTGCCAGCGAAACGGGACAGCCCTCCTACGAGCAGTACTTC.

CDR3 region: CASTQKPGLREETQYF. The CDR3 coding sequence is TGTGCCAGCACCCAAAAACCGGGACTCCGCGAAGAGACCCAGTACTTC. This chain joins TRBV5-5 and TRBJ2-5; the D gene is possibly TRBD2 (6 bases). Trimming left V 6 bases short and J 3 bases short, with 21 bases between. Germline values: CDR1 SGHKS, CDR2 YYEKEE (reference sequence). CDR3 length equals 16 residues.

The chain joins TRBV11-1 to TRBJ1-1; no clear D. V was trimmed by 3 bases and J by 4 bases, leaving 21 bases between them. Germline loops: CDR1 SGHAT, CDR2 FQDESV (reference sequence). The CDR3 contains 17 residues. The CDR3 nucleotides read TGTGCCAGCAGCTTGGTGTCCGTCGGGGTGAGGGTCACTGAAGCTTTCTTT. It translates to CASSLVSVGVRVTEAFF.

The rearrangement links TRBV27 to TRBJ2-1, with 12 bases matching TRBD2. The V gene end was trimmed by 5 bases and the J gene end by 9 bases; junction bases not matched to a gene: 8. CDR1 and CDR2 (germline): MNHEY, SMNVEV (reference sequence). The CDR3 has 15 residues. The CDR3 DNA sequence: TGTGCCAGCAGTCCTCTAGCGGGAGGGCCTATTGAGCAGTTCTTC. The encoded protein is CASSPLAGGPIEQFF.

The chain has TRBV6-5 and TRBJ2-5; D may be TRBD2 (6 bases). The V gene lost 2 bases and the J gene lost 1 base, with 14 bases spanning the gap. CDR3 length: 16 amino acids. Germline V CDR1 and CDR2: MNHEY, SVGAGI. CDR3 DNA sequence: TGTGCCAGCAGTTACGGGACTGACGGGACCCAAGAGACCCAGTACTTC. Its protein product is CASSYGTDGTQETQYF.

This chain joins TRBV19 and TRBJ2-7; perhaps TRBD1 as D (6 bases). V lost 8 bases, J lost 3 bases, and 14 bases lay in between. From germline, CDR1 is LNHDA and CDR2 SQIVND (reference sequence). CDR3 length: 13 residues. The CDR3 here is CASEITGFYEQYF. Written as DNA, the CDR3 is TGTGCCAGTGAAATTACAGGGTTCTACGAGCAGTACTTC.

For the CDR3, the DNA is TGTGCCAGCAGCCTTCCGGGACTACAGAACACCGGGGAGCTGTTTTTT. This sequence encodes CASSLPGLQNTGELFF. V is TRBV7-3 and J is TRBJ2-2; 7 bases agree with TRBD2. Germline loops: CDR1 SGHTA, CDR2 FQGTGA. J gave up 1 base and V 5 bases, and 7 bases lay outside the gene matches. The CDR3 is 16 amino acids. The full variable domain, in which reference TRBV7-3 and TRBJ2-2 provide the parts outside the CDR3, is GAGVSQTPSNKVTEKGKYVELRCDPISGHTALYWYRQSLGQGPEFLIYFQGTGAADDSGLPNDRFFAVRPEGSVSTLKIQRTERGDSAVYLCASSLPGLQNTGELFFGEGSRLTVL.

The rearrangement uses TRBV18 and TRBJ1-1; no clear D gene. Germline V gene sequence: CDR1 KGHSH, CDR2 LQKENI. V was clipped by 6 bases and J by 0 bases, with 11 bases between them. The CDR3 is 14 amino acids. CDR3 loop: CASSPRTLNTEAFF. CDR3 nucleotides: TGTGCCAGCTCGCCTCGGACTCTGAACACTGAAGCTTTCTTT.